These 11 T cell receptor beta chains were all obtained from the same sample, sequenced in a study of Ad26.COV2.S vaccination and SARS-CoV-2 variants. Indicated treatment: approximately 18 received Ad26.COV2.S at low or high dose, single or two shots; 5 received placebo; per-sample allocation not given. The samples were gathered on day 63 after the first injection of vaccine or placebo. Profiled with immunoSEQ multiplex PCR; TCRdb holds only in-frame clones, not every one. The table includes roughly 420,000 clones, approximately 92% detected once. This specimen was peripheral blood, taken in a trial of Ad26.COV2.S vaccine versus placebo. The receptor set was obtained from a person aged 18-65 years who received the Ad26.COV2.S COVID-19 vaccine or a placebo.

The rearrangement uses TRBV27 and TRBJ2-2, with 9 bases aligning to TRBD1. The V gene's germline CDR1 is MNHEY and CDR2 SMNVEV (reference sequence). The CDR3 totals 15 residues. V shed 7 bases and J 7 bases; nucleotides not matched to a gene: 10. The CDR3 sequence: CASIPRGTGIGELFF. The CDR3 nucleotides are TGTGCCAGCATCCCGCGAGGGACAGGGATCGGGGAGCTGTTTTTT.

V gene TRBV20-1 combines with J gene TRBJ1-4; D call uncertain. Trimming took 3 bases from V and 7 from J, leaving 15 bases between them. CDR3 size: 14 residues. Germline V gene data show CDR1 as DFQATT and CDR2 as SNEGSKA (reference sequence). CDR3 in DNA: TGCAGTGCTAGTAGGTTAACAGAACCTGAAAAACTGTTTTTT. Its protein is CSASRLTEPEKLFF.

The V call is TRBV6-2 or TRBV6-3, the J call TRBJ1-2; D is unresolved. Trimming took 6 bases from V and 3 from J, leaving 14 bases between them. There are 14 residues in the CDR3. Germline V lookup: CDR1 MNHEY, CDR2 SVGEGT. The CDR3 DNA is TGTGCCAGCAGCGACCCCCCCGGCCACTATGGCTACACCTTC. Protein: CASSDPPGHYGYTF.

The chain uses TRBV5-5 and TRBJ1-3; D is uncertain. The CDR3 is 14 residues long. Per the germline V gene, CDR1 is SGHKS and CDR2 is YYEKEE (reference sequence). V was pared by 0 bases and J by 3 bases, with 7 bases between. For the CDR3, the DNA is TGTGCCAGCAGCTTGGCTCCATTTGGAAACACCATATATTTT. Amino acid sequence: CASSLAPFGNTIYF. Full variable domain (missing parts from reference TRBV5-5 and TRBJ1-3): DAGVTQSPTHLIKTRGQQVTLRCSPISGHKSVSWYQQVLGQGPQFIFQYYEKEERGRGNFPDRFSARQFPNYSSELNVNALLLGDSALYLCASSLAPFGNTIYFGEGSWLTVV.

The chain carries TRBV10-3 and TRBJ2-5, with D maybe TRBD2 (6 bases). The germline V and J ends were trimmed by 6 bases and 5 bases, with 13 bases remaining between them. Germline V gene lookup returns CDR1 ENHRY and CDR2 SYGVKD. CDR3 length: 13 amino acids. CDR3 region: CAISKGGGETQYF. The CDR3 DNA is TGTGCCATCAGCAAGGGCGGAGGGGAGACCCAGTACTTC.

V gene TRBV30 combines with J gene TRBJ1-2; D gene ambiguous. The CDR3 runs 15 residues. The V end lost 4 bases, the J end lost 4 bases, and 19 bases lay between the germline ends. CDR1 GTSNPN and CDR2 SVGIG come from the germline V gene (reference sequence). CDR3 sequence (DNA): TGTGCCTGGAACCCGAAGAGCCGGTTGGGCTATGGCTACACCTTC. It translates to CAWNPKSRLGYGYTF.

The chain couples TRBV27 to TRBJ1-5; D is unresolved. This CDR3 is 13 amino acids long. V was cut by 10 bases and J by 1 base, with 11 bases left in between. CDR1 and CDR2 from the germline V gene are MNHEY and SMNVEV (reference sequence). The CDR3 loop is CATPRPSNQPQHF. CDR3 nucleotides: TGTGCCACCCCCCGGCCCAGCAATCAGCCCCAGCATTTT.

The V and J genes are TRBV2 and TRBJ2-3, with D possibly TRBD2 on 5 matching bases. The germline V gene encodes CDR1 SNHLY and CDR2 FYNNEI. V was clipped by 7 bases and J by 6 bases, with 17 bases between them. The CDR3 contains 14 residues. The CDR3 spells CASTVRGEFDTQYF. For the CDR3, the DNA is TGTGCCAGCACCGTGCGTGGGGAGTTTGATACGCAGTATTTT.

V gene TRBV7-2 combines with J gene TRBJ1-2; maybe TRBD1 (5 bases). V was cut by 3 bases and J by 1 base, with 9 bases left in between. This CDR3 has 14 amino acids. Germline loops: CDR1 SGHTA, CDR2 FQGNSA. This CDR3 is CASSLWGNNYGYTF. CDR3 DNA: TGTGCCAGCAGCTTGTGGGGGAATAACTATGGCTACACCTTC.

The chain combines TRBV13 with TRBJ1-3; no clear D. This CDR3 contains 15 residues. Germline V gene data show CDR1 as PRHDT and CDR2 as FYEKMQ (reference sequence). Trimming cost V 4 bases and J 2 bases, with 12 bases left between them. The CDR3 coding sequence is TGTGCCAGCAGCTGGAACGACGGTACTGGAAACACCATATATTTT. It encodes CASSWNDGTGNTIYF. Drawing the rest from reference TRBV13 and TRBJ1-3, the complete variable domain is AAGVIQSPRHLIKEKRETATLKCYPIPRHDTVYWYQQGPGQDPQFLISFYEKMQSDKGSIPDRFSAQQFSDYHSELNMSSLELGDSALYFCASSWNDGTGNTIYFGEGSWLTVV.

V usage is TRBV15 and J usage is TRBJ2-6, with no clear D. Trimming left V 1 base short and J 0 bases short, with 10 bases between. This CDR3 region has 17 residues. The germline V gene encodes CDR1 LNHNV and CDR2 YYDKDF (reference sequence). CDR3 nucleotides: TGTGCCACCAGCAGAGTTGTCAGCCGCTCTGGGGCCAACGTCCTGACTTTC. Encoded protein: CATSRVVSRSGANVLTF.